This T cell receptor (beta chain) emerged from a study of blood T cell repertoires in COVID-19 (dated by TCRdb to about 2020). Some background on the complete study: Samples from collaborators originated in the United States, Italy and Spain and spanned both the acute and convalescent phases of COVID-19. The material from the prospective study consisted of cDNA or gDNA derived from T cells, B-cell-depleted T cells, or PBMCs. Deeply sampled blood TCRbeta repertoires from subjects exposed to, actively infected with, or recovered from COVID-19 were included in the dataset. The repertoires were made available in a free public database intended to serve as a resource for research on the immune response to SARS-CoV-2. The samples were drawn from two sources: the first 160 participants of the ongoing ImmuneRACE study, and 950 to 1,500 subjects contributed by 6 global collaborators. Nearly every sample came with metadata listing a de-identified subject ID, COVID-19 status, age in years and sex. Where available, HLA class I and class II types were obtained from metadata supplied by the sample provider rather than from assay-based typing.

The immunoSEQ Assay, a bias-controlled multiplex PCR, was used to amplify TCRbeta CDR3 regions from genomic DNA. As for how the authors treated the data: Nucleated cell counts per sample were estimated from amplification of reference gene primers within the assay. To quantify the absolute abundance of each unique TCRbeta CDR3 rearrangement, sequence reads were collapsed and filtered. For each sample, productive Simpson clonality was calculated by taking the square root of Simpson's diversity index across productive rearrangements. Held by TCRdb, this immuneACCESS table contains in-frame sequences only and omits some clones. Under half of the omission traces to an unresolved V gene where checked; the cause of the rest is unknown. The DNA was the basis for D and trimming; V, J and clone size are from that table. The sample table records fewer than 250,000 clones; about four fifths of these occur just once. The ten largest clones add up to about 10% of the sample.

Note on this clone: No antigen is known for it. There are no base qualities to consult, and no much larger clone falls within one base.

On the study overall, not on this receptor specifically: The quantity of clinical and demographic metadata differed by source and by participant and was supplied without curation.

As encoded in the germline V gene, CDR1 is SNHLY while CDR2 is FYNNEI. The germline ends are 13 bases apart after V is trimmed by 7 bases and J by 0 bases. Including the terminal cysteine and phenylalanine, the CDR3 comprises 15 residues. Of all the DNA, just the CDR3 is kept, 45 bases in frame from base 1. The collaborating institutions used their own protocols to collect whole blood in K2EDTA tubes. For TCRbeta analysis, collaborators shipped samples in one of three forms: frozen whole blood, isolated PBMCs, or DNA extracted from either of those sample types. Sequencing was carried out using peripheral blood. The receptor comes from a woman older than 75 with acute or convalescent COVID-19. This chain joins TRBV2 to TRBJ1-5; the D gene cannot be resolved reliably. This receptor has the CDR3 CASISNPNSNQPQHF. The sequence in DNA is TGTGCCAGCATCTCGAACCCTAATAGCAATCAGCCCCAGCATTTT. Here the CDR3 is joined to the reference TRBV2 and TRBJ1-5 genes, and the full variable domain is: EPEVTQTPSHQVTQMGQEVILRCVPISNHLYFYWYRQILGQKVEFLVSFYNNEISEKSEIFDDQFSVERPDGSNFTLKIRSTKLEDSAMYFCASISNPNSNQPQHFGDGTRLSIL.